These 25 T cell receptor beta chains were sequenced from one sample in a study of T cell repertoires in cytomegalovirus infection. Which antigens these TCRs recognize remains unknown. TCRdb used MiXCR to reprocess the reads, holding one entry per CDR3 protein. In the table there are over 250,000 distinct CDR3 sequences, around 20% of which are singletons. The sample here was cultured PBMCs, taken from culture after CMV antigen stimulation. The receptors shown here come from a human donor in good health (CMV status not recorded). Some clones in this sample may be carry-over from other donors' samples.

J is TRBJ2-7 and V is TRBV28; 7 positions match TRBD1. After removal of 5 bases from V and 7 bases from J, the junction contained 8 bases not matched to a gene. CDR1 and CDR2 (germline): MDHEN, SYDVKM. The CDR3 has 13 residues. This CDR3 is CASSTGVDGEQYF. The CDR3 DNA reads TGTGCCAGCAGTACAGGGGTTGATGGGGAGCAGTACTTC.

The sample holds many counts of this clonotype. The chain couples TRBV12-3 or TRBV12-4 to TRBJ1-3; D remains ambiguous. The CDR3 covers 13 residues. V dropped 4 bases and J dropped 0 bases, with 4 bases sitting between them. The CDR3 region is CASSSDSGNTIYF. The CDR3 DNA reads TGTGCCAGCAGTTCAGACTCTGGAAACACCATATATTTT.

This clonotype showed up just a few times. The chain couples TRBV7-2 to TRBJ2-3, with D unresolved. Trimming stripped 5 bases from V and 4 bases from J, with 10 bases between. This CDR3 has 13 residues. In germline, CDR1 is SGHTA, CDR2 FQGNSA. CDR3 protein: CASSPQGPDTQYF. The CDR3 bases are TGTGCCAGCAGCCCCCAAGGCCCAGATACGCAGTATTTT. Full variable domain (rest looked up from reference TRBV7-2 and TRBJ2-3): GAGVSQSPSNKVTEKGKDVELRCDPISGHTALYWYRQSLGQGLEFLIYFQGNSAPDKSGLPSDRFSAERTGGSVSTLTIQRTQQEDSAVYLCASSPQGPDTQYFGPGTRLTVL.

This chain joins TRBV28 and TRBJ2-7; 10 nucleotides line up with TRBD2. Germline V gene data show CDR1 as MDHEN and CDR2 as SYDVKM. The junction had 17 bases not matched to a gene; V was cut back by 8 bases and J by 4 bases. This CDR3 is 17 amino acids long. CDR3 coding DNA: TGTGCCAGCTCCGCCGAAGGACTAGCGGAAAAGGGATACGAGCAGTACTTC. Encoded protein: CASSAEGLAEKGYEQYF.

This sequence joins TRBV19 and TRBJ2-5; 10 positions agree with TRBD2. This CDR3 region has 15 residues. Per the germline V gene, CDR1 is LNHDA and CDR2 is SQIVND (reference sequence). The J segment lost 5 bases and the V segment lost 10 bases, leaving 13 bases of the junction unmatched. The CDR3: CATRSPSGRGETQYF. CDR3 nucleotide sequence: TGTGCCACCCGGTCGCCTAGCGGGAGAGGGGAGACCCAGTACTTC.

CDR3 in DNA: TGCAGTGCTAGAGGGACTAGCGGGAGTTTGGAGACCCAGTACTTC. This translates into CSARGTSGSLETQYF. The rearrangement links TRBV20-1 to TRBJ2-5; 13 positions match TRBD2. Germline CDR1 is DFQATT and CDR2 is SNEGSKA (reference sequence). J lost 5 bases, V lost 1 base, and 4 bases had no gene match. This CDR3 has 15 amino acids.

The CDR3 DNA is TGCAGCGCCCACTACACCGGGGAGCTGTTTTTT. It codes for CSAHYTGELFF. V and J are TRBV29-1 and TRBJ2-2; D is undetermined. This CDR3 spans 11 amino acids. The V end was cut by 7 bases, the J end by 3 bases, with 6 bases between. CDR1 and CDR2 (germline): SQVTM, ANQGSEA.

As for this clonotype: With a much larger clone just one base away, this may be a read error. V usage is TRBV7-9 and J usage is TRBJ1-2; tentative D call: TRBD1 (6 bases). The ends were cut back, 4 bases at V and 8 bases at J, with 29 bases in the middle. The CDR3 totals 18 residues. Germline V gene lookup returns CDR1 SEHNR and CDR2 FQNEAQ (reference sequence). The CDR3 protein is CASSSWGPDWDLLWGYTF. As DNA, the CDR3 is TGTGCCAGCAGCTCCTGGGGGCCTGACTGGGACCTGCTTTGGGGCTACACCTTC.

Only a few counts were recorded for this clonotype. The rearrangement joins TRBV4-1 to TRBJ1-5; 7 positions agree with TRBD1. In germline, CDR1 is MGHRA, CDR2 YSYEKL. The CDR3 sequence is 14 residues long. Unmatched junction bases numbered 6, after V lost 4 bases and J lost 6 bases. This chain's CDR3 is CASSPGQDVQPQHF. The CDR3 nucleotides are TGCGCCAGCAGCCCCGGACAGGACGTTCAGCCCCAGCATTTT.

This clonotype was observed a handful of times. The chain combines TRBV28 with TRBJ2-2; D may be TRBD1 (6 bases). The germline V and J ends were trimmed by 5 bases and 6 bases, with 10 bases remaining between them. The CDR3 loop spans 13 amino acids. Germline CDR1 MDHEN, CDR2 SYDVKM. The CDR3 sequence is CASSIPGAGELFF. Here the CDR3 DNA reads TGTGCCAGCAGTATCCCAGGGGCCGGGGAGCTGTTTTTT. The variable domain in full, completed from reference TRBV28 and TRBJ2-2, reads DVKVTQSSRYLVKRTGEKVFLECVQDMDHENMFWYRQDPGLGLRLIYFSYDVKMKEKGDIPEGYSVSREKKERFSLILESASTNQTSMYLCASSIPGAGELFFGEGSRLTVL.

Written as DNA, the CDR3 is TGTGCCAGTAGCCGGAGCGACCAGAGCTCCTACAATGAGCAGTTCTTC. Translating it yields CASSRSDQSSYNEQFF. The V call is TRBV19, the J call TRBJ2-1; D is undetermined. Germline lookup yields CDR1 LNHDA and CDR2 SQIVND (reference sequence). The V end lost 6 bases, the J end lost 0 bases, and 15 bases lay between the germline ends. This CDR3 region has 16 residues.

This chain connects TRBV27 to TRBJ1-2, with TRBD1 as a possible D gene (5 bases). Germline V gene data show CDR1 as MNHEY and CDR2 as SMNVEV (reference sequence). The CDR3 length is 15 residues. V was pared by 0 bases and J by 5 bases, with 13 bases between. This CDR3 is CASSLSAGPGYGYTF. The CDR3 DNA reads TGTGCCAGCAGTTTATCGGCGGGGCCAGGGTATGGCTACACCTTC.

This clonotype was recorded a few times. The CDR3 spells CASDHDGYNEQFF. The CDR3 coding sequence is TGTGCCAGCGACCACGACGGATACAATGAGCAGTTCTTC. The chain uses TRBV7-9 and TRBJ2-1; D ambiguous. The CDR3 is 13 residues long. With 8 bases removed from V and 4 bases from J, the gap between germline ends came to 12 bases. Germline CDR1 is SEHNR and CDR2 is FQNEAQ (reference sequence).

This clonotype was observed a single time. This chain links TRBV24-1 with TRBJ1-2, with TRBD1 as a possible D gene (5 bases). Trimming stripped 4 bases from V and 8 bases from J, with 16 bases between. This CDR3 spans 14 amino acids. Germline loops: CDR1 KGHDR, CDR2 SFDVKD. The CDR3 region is CATSDPGASGGYTF. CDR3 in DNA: TGTGCCACCAGTGACCCCGGGGCGAGCGGAGGCTACACCTTC.

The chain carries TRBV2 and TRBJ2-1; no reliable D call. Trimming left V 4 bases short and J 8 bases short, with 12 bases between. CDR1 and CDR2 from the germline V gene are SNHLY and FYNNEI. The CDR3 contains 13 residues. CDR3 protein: CASSADPEDEQFF. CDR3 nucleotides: TGTGCCAGCAGTGCCGACCCCGAGGATGAGCAGTTCTTC. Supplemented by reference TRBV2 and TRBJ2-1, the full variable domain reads EPEVTQTPSHQVTQMGQEVILRCVPISNHLYFYWYRQILGQKVEFLVSFYNNEISEKSEIFDDQFSVERPDGSNFTLKIRSTKLEDSAMYFCASSADPEDEQFFGPGTRLTVL.

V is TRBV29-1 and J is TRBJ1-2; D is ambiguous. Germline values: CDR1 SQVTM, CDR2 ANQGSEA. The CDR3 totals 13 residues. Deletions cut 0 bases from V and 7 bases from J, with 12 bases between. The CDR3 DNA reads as TGCAGCGTTGAAGACCCCCCAATGGGTGGCTACACCTTC. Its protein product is CSVEDPPMGGYTF. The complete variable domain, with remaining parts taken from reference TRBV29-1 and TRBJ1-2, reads SAVISQKPSRDICQRGTSLTIQCQVDSQVTMMFWYRQQPGQSLTLIATANQGSEATYESGFVIDKFPISRPNLTFSTLTVSNMSPEDSSIYLCSVEDPPMGGYTFGSGTRLTVV.

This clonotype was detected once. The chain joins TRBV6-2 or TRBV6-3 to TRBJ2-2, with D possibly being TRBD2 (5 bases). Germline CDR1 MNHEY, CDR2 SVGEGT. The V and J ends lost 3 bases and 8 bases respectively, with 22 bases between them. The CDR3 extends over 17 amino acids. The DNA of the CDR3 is TGTGCCAGCAGTTATTCCGGGATAGGATTGCTGAATGGGGAGCTGTTTTTT. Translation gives CASSYSGIGLLNGELFF.

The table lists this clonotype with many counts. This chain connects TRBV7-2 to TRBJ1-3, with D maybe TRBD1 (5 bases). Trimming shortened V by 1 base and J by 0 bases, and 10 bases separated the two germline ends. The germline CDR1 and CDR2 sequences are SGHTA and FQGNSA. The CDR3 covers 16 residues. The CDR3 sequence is CASSLDRLYSGNTIYF. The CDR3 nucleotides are TGTGCCAGCAGCTTAGACAGGCTGTACTCTGGAAACACCATATATTTT.

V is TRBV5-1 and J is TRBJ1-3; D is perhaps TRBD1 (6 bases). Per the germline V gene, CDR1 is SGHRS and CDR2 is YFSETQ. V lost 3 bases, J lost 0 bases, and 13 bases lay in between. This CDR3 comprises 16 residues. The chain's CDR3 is CASSSTIQGSGNTIYF. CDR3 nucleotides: TGCGCCAGCAGCTCGACGATACAGGGCTCTGGAAACACCATATATTTT.

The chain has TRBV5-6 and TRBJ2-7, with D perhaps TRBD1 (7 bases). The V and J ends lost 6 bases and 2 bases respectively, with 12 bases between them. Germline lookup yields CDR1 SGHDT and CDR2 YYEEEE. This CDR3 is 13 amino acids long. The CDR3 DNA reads TGTGCCAGCAACTCCAGGGGGGCCTACGAGCAGTACGTC. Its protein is CASNSRGAYEQYV.

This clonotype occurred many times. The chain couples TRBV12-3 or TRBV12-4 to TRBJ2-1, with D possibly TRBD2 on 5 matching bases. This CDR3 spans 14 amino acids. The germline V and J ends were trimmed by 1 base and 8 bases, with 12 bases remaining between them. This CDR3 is CASSLGSGTDEQFF. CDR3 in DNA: TGTGCCAGCAGTTTAGGAAGCGGCACCGATGAGCAGTTCTTC.

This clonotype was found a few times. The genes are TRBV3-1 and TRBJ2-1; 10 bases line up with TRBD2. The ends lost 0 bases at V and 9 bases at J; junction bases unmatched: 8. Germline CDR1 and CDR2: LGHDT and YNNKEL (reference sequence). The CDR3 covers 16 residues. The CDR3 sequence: CASSQDLAGVLGEQFF. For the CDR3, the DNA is TGTGCCAGCAGCCAAGACCTAGCGGGAGTTTTGGGTGAGCAGTTCTTC.

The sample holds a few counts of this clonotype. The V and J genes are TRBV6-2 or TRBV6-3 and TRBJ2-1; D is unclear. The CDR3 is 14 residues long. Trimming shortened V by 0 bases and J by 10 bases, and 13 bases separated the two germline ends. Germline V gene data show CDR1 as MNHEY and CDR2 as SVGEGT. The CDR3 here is CASSYSSSSTEQFF. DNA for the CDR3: TGTGCCAGCAGTTACTCGTCCAGCTCTACGGAGCAGTTCTTC.

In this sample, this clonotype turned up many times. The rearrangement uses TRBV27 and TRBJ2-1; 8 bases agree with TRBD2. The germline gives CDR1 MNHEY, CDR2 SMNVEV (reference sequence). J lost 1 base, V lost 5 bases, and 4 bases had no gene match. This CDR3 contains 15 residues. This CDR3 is CASSPLAGSYNEQFF. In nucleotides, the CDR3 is TGTGCCAGCAGTCCTCTAGCGGGTTCCTACAATGAGCAGTTCTTC.

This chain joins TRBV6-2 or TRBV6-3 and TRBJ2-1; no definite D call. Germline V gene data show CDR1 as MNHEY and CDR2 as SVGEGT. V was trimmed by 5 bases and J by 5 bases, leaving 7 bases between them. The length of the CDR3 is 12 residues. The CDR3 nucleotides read TGTGCCAGCAGTATGGGCGACAATGAGCAGTTCTTC. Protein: CASSMGDNEQFF.